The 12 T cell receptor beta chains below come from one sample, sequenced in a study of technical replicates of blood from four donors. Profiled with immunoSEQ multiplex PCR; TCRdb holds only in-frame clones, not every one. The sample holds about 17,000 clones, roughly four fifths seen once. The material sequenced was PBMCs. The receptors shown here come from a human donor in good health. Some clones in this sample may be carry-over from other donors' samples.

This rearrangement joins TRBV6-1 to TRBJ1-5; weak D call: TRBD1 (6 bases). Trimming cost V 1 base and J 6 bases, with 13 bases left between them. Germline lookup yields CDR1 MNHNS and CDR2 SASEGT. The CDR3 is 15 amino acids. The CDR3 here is CASSEVLQGTQPQHF. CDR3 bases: TGTGCCAGCAGTGAAGTCTTACAGGGTACTCAGCCCCAGCATTTT.

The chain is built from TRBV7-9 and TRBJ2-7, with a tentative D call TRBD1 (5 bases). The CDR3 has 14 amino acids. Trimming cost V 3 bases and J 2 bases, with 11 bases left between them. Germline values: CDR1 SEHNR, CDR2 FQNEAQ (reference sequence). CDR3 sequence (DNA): TGTGCCAGCAGCTTTTACGAGGACACCTACGAGCAGTACTTC. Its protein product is CASSFYEDTYEQYF.

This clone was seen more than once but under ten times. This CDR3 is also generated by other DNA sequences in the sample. Here the CDR3 reads CASSQDQGNEQFF. CDR3 bases: TGCGCCAGCAGCCAAGATCAGGGAAACGAGCAGTTCTTC. The rearrangement joins TRBV4-1 to TRBJ2-1; the D gene is possibly TRBD1 (5 bases). Germline V CDR1 and CDR2: MGHRA, YSYEKL. The CDR3 spans 13 residues. V was trimmed by 0 bases and J by 10 bases, leaving 10 bases between them.

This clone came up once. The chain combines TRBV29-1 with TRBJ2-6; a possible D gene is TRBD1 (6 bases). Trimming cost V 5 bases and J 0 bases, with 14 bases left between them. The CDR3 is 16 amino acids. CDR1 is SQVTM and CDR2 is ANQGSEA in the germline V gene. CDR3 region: CSVIRGSLSGANVLTF. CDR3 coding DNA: TGCAGCGTTATTAGGGGGTCCCTCTCTGGGGCCAACGTCCTGACTTTC.

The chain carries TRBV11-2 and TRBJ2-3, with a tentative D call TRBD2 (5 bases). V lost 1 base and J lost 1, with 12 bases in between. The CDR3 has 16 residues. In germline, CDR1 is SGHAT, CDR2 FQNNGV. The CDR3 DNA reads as TGTGCCAGCAGCTTAGTCTACGGACTCGGCACAGATACGCAGTATTTT. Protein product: CASSLVYGLGTDTQYF. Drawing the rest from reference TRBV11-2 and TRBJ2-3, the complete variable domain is EAGVAQSPRYKIIEKRQSVAFWCNPISGHATLYWYQQILGQGPKLLIQFQNNGVVDDSQLPKDRFSAERLKGVDSTLKIQPAKLEDSAVYLCASSLVYGLGTDTQYFGPGTRLTVL.

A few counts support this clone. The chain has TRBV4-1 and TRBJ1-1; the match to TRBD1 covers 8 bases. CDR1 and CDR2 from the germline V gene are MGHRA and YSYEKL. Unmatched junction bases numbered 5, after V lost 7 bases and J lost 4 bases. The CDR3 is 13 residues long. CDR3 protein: CASKQGGGTEAFF. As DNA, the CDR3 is TGCGCCAGCAAACAGGGGGGGGGCACTGAAGCTTTCTTT.

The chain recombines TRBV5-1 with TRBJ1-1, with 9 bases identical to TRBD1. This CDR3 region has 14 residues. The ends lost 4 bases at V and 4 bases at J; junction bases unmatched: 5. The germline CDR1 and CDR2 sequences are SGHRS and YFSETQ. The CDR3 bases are TGCGCCAGCAGCATTGACAGGGGGTTCACTGAAGCTTTCTTT. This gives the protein CASSIDRGFTEAFF.

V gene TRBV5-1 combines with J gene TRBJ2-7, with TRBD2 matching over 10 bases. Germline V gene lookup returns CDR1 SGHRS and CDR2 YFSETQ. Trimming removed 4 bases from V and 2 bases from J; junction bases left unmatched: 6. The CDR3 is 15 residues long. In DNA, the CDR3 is TGCGCCAGCAGCGAAACTAGCGGGGCCACCTACGAGCAGTACTTC. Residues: CASSETSGATYEQYF.

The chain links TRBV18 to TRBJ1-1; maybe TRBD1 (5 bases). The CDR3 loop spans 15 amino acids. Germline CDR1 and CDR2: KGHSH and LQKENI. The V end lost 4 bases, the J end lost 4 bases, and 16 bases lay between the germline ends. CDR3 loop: CASSQGQPGVTEAFF. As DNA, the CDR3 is TGTGCCAGCTCACAAGGACAACCGGGGGTCACTGAAGCTTTCTTT.

DNA for the CDR3: TGCGCCAGCAGCCAAGCTAGCGGGAGCTGGGAGACCCAGTACTTC. This codes for CASSQASGSWETQYF. V gene TRBV4-1 combines with J gene TRBJ2-5; TRBD2 agrees at 10 bases. CDR1 is MGHRA, CDR2 YSYEKL, per germline. J lost 5 bases, V lost 1 base, and 4 bases had no gene match. CDR3 length: 15 amino acids.

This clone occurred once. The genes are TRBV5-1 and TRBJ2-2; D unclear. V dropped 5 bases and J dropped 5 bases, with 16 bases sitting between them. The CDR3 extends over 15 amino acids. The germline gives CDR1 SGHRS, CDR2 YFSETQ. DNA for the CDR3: TGCGCCAGCAGAGTGTCCCTAGTGGGTACCGGGGAGCTGTTTTTT. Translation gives CASRVSLVGTGELFF.

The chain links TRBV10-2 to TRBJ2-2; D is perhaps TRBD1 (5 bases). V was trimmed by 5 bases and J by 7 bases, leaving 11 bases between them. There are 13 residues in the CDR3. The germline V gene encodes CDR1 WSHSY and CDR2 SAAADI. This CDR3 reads CASSSQGIGELFF. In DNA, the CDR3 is TGCGCCAGCAGTTCTCAGGGAATCGGGGAGCTGTTTTTT.